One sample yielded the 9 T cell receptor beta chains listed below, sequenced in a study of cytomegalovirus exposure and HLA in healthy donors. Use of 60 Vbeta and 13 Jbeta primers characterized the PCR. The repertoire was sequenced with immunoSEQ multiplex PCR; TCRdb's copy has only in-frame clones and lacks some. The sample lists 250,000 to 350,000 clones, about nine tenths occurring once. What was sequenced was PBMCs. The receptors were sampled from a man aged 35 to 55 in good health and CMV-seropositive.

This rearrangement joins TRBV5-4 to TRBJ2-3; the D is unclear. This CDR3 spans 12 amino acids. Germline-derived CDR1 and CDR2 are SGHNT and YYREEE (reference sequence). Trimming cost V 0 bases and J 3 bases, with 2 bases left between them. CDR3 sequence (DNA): TGTGCCAGCAGCTTGGTAACAGATACGCAGTATTTT. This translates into CASSLVTDTQYF.

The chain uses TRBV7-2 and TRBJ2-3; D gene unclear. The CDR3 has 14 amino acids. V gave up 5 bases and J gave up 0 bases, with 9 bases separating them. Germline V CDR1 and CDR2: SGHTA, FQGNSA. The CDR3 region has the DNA TGTGCCAGCAGCATCCCGACTAGCACAGATACGCAGTATTTT. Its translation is CASSIPTSTDTQYF.

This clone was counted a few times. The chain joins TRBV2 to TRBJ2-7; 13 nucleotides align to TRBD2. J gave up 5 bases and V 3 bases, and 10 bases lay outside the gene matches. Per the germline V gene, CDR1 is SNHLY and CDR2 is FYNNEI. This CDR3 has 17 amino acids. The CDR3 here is CASSDPGLAGSSHEQYF. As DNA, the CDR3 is TGTGCCAGCAGTGACCCGGGACTAGCGGGATCGTCCCACGAGCAGTACTTC.

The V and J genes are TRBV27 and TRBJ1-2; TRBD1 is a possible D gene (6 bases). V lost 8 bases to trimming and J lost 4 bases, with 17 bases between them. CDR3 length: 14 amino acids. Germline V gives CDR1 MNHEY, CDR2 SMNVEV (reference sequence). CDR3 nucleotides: TGTGCCAGCGCTCAGGATCAGGGGATCTATGGCTACACCTTC. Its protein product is CASAQDQGIYGYTF.

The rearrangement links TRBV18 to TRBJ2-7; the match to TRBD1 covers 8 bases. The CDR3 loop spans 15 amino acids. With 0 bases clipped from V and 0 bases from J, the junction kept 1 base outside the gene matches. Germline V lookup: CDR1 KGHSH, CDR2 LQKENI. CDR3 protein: CASSPPGTGSYEQYF. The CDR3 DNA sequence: TGTGCCAGCTCACCACCCGGGACAGGCTCCTACGAGCAGTACTTC.

CDR3 amino acids: CASSFSGSRTGELFF. The CDR3 DNA is TGTGCCAGCAGCTTTAGCGGGAGCAGAACCGGGGAGCTGTTTTTT. V and J are TRBV5-4 and TRBJ2-2, with 9 bases aligning to TRBD2. The CDR3 sequence is 15 residues long. Unmatched junction bases numbered 4, after V lost 2 bases and J lost 5 bases. Per germline, CDR1 SGHNT and CDR2 YYREEE (reference sequence).

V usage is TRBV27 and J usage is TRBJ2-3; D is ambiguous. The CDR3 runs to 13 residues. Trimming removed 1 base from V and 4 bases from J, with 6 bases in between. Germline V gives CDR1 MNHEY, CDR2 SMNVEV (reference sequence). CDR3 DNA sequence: TGTGCCAGCAGTTTATTCCCTGCAGATACGCAGTATTTT. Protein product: CASSLFPADTQYF.

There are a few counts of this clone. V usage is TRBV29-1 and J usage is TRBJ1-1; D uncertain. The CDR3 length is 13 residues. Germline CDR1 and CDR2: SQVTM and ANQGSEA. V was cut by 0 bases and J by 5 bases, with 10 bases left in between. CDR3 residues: CSVEDPGRTEAFF. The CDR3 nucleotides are TGCAGCGTTGAAGACCCCGGGAGGACTGAAGCTTTCTTT.

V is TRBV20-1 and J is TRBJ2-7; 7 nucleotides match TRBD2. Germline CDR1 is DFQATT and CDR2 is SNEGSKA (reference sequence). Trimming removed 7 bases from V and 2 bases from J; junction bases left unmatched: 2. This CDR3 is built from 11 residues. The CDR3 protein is CSGRGAYEQYF. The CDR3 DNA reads TGCAGTGGACGGGGGGCCTACGAGCAGTACTTC.